This T cell receptor (beta chain) was sequenced during a study of OX40 agonist ivuxolimab in advanced cancers. Looking at the study overall: Ivuxolimab was an agonistic, fully human IgG2 monoclonal antibody directed against OX40 (CD134), a costimulatory receptor. The dose-escalation cohort was 82.7% male with a mean age of approximately 59 years, ranging from about 23 to 85. Of the approximately 53 patients in dose escalation, 19 had hepatocellular carcinoma, roughly 15 had melanoma, 9 had renal cell carcinoma and 9 had head and neck cancer. Three dose-escalation patients achieved partial responses, one with hepatocellular carcinoma and two with cutaneous melanoma. The paper reports the monotherapy dose-escalation portion (N of about 51 patients) of the phase I ivuxolimab trial. Prior anti-PD-1, anti-PD-L1 or anti-CTLA-4 therapy was permitted, and checkpoint inhibitors had been received by roughly 40% of dose-escalation patients. Intravenous ivuxolimab was administered to patients every 2 weeks at six dose levels: 0.01, 0.1, 0.3, 1.5, 3 and 10 mg/kg. Peripheral TCRbeta sequencing was intended to test whether TCR sequence diversity was altered and clonal T-cell expansion was caused by ivuxolimab.

The trial excluded patients who had a history of autoimmune disease or who were on systemic immunosuppression. Peripheral blood for TCR sequencing was collected from all dose cohorts at baseline, on cycle 4 day 1, and on cycle 7 day 1. The samples were taken from a phase I, first-in-human, multicenter, open-label dose-escalation trial of ivuxolimab. Adults with locally advanced or metastatic head and neck squamous cell, hepatocellular, melanoma or renal cell carcinoma were enrolled in the trial. Before TCR sequencing, CD4+ T cells and CD8+ T cells from peripheral blood were sorted into separate populations. Based on the germline V gene (reference sequence), the CDR1 and CDR2 sequences are PRHDT and FYEKMQ. The CDR3 holds 13 amino acids from the cysteine to the phenylalanine. Just the 39-base CDR3 DNA is kept, in frame starting at base 1. Cut back by 5 bases and 5 bases, the V and J ends lie 11 bases apart.

To sequence the TCRbeta CDR3 region, genomic DNA was isolated from the sorted cells. TCRbeta CDR3 regions were sequenced using the immunoSEQ Assay. What TCRdb holds here is the immuneACCESS table cut down to in-frame rearrangements. Part of the clones is not present; checked against another copy, under half of the missing clones reflect an unresolved V gene, and the others are unexplained. The sample table records 60,000 to 100,000 clones; under 95% of these occur just once. Approximately 11% of the sample goes to the ten largest clones. Overall results and qualifications from the work: Low levels of normalized T-cell clonal expansion were also seen in some nonresponding patients. After ivuxolimab, CD8+ T cells had more expanded clones than CD4+ T cells on average. In the 0.1-3.0 mg/kg groups, partial responders were among the patients with the lowest normalized peripheral clonal expansion, particularly in CD8+ T cells. At doses of 0.1 to 3.0 mg/kg, clonal expansion of both CD4+ and CD8+ blood T cells was observed from baseline to week 6. Antigen specificity was not determined for the clonally expanded peripheral T cells.

Turning to this clone: Its antigen is still unknown. Base qualities are not provided; no much larger clone lies one nucleotide away.

The material was CD4+ or CD8+ T cells sorted from blood, obtained in a trial of the OX40 agonist ivuxolimab. This sequence originates from an adult with an advanced solid tumor such as melanoma, head and neck, liver or kidney cancer. The chain links TRBV13 with TRBJ2-3; the D segment could be TRBD2, given 5 matching bases. The CDR3 has the sequence CASSLFGGDTQYF. The DNA is TGTGCCAGCAGCCTCTTTGGAGGAGATACGCAGTATTTT.